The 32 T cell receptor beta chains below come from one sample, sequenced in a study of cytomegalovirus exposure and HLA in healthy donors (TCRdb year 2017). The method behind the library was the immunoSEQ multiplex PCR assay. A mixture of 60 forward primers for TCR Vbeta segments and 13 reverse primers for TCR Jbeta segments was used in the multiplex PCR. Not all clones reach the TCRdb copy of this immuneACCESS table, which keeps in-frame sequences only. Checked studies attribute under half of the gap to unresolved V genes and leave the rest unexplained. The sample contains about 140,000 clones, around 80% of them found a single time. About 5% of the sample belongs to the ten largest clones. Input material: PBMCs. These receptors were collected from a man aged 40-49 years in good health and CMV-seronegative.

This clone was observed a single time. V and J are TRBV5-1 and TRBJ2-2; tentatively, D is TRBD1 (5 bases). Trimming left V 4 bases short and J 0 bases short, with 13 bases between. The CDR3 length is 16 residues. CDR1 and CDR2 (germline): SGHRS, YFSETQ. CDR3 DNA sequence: TGCGCCAGCAGCCTCGATACGACAGCGAACACCGGGGAGCTGTTTTTT. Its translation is CASSLDTTANTGELFF.

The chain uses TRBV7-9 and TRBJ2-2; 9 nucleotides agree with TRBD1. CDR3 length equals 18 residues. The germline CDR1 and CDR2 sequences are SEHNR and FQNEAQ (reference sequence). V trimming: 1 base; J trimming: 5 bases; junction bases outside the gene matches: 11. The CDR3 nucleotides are TGTGCCAGCAGCTTAGTAGGAGCCGGACAGGGGAGGACCGGGGAGCTGTTTTTT. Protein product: CASSLVGAGQGRTGELFF.

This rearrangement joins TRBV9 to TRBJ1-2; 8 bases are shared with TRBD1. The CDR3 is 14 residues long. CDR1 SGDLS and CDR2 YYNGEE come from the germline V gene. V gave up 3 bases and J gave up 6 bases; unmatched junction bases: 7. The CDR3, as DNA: TGTGCCAGCAGCGGGACCGGGACAGGAGATGGCTACACCTTC. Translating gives CASSGTGTGDGYTF.

Written as DNA, the CDR3 is TGCAGTGCTAGCTTTGGGGGGGGAGCTTTCTTT. Protein sequence: CSASFGGGAFF. V gene TRBV20-1 combines with J gene TRBJ1-1; D perhaps matches TRBD1 (5 bases). The CDR3 contains 11 residues. Trimming removed 3 bases at V and 10 bases at J, with 12 bases between. Germline CDR1 is DFQATT and CDR2 is SNEGSKA (reference sequence).

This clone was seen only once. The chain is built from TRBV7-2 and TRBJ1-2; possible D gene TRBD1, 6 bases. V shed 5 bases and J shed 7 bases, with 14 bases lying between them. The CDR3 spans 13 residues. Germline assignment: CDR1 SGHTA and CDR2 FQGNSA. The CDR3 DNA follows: TGTGCCAGCAGCCCCAGTCAGGGGCTTGGCTACACCTTC. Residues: CASSPSQGLGYTF.

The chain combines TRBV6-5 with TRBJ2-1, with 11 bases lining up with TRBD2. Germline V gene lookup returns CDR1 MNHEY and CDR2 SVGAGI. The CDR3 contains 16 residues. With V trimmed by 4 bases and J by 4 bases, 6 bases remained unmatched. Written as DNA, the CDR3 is TGTGCCAGCAGTTCGTATAGCGGGGGGGCATACAATGAGCAGTTCTTC. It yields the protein CASSSYSGGAYNEQFF.

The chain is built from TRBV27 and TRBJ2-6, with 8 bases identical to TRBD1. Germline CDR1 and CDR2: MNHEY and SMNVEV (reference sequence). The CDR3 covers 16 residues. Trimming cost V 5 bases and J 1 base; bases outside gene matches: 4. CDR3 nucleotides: TGTGCCAGCAGTGGAGACAGGGGTTCTGGGGCCAACGTCCTGACTTTC. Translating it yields CASSGDRGSGANVLTF.

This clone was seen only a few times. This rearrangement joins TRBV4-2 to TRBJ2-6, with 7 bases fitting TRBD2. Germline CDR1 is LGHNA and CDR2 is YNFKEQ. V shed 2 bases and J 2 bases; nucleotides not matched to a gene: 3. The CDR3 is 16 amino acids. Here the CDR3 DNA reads TGTGCCAGCAGCCAACTGAGCGGGGCTGGGGCCAACGTCCTGACTTTC. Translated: CASSQLSGAGANVLTF.

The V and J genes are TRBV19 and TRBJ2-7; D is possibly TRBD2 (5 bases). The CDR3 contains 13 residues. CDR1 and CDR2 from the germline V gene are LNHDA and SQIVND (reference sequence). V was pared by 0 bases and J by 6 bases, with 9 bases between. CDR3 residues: CASSIDRGFEQYF. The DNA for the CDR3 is TGTGCCAGTAGTATAGATCGCGGGTTCGAGCAGTACTTC.

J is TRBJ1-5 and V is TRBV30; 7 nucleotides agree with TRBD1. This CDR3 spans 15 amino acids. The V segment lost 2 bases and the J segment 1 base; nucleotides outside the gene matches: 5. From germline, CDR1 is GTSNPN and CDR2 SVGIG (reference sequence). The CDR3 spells CAWSHDRASNQPQHF. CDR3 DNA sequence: TGTGCCTGGAGTCACGACAGGGCGAGCAATCAGCCCCAGCATTTT. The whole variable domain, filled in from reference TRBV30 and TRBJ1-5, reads SQTIHQWPATLVQPVGSPLSLECTVEGTSNPNLYWYRQAAGRGLQLLFYSVGIGQISSEVPQNLSASRPQDRQFILSSKKLLLSDSGFYLCAWSHDRASNQPQHFGDGTRLSIL.

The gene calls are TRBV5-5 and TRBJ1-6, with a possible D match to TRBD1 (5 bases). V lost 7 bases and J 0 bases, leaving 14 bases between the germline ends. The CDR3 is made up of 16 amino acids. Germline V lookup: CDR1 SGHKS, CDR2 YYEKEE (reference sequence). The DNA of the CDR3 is TGTGCCAGCGGGGCCCGGCAGAGCTCCTATAATTCACCCCTCCACTTT. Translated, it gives CASGARQSSYNSPLHF.

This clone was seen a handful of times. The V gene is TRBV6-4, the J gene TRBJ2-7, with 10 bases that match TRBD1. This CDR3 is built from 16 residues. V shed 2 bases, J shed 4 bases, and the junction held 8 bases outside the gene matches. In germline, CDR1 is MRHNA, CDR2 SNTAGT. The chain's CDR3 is CASSDPRQGARYEQYF. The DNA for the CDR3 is TGTGCCAGCAGTGACCCCCGACAGGGGGCGAGATACGAGCAGTACTTC.

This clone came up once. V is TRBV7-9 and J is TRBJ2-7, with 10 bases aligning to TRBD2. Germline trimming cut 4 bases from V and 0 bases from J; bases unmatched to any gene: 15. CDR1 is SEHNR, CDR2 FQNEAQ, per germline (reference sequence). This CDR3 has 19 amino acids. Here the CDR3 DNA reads TGTGCCAGCAGCTACCCCGGACAGTCTAGCGGGGGATTCTCCTACGAGCAGTACTTC. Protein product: CASSYPGQSSGGFSYEQYF. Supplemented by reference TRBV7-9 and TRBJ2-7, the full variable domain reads DTGVSQNPRHKITKRGQNVTFRCDPISEHNRLYWYRQTLGQGPEFLTYFQNEAQLEKSRLLSDRFSAERPKGSFSTLEIQRTEQGDSAMYLCASSYPGQSSGGFSYEQYFGPGTRLTVT.

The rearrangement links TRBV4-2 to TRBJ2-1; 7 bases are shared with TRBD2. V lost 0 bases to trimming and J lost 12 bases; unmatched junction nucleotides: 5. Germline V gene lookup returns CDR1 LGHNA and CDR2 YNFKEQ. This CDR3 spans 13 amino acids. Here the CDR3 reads CASSQDGREAQFF. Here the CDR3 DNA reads TGTGCCAGCAGCCAAGATGGGAGGGAGGCGCAGTTCTTC.

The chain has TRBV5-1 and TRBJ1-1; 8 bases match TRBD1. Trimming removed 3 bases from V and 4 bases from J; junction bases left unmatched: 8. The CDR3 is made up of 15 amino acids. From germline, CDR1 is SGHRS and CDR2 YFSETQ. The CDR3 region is CASSSAQGAGTEAFF. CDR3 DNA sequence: TGCGCCAGCAGCTCGGCGCAGGGGGCGGGCACTGAAGCTTTCTTT.

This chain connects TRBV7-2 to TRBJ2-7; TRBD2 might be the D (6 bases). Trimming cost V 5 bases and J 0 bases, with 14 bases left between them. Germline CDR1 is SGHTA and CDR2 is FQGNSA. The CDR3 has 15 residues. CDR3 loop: CASSPGTLNSYEQYF. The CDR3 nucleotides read TGTGCCAGCAGCCCCGGGACTTTAAACTCCTACGAGCAGTACTTC.

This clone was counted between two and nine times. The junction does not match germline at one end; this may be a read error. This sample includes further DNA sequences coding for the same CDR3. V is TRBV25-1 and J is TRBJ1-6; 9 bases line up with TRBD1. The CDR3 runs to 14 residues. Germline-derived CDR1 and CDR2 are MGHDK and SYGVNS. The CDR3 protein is CASRDRGLNSPLHF. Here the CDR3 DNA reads TGTGCCAGCAGGGACAGGGGCCTTAATTCTCCCCTCCACTTT.

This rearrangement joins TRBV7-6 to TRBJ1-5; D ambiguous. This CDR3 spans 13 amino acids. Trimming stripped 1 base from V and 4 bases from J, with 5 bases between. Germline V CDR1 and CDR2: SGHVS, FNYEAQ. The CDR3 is CASSLVYNQPQHF. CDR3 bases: TGTGCCAGCAGCTTAGTATATAATCAGCCCCAGCATTTT.

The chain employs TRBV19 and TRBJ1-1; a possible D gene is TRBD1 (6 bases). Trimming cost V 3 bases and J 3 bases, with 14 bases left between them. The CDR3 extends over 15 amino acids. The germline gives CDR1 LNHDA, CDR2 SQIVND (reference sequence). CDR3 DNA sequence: TGTGCCAGTAGTATTCGGGGGGGGCGGGACACTGAAGCTTTCTTT. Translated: CASSIRGGRDTEAFF.

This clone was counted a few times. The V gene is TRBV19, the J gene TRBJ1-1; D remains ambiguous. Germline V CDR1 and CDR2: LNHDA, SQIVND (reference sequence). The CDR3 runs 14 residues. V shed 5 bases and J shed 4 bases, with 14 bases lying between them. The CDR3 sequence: CASSWASQGTEAFF. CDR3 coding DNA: TGTGCCAGTAGTTGGGCCTCCCAAGGCACTGAAGCTTTCTTT.

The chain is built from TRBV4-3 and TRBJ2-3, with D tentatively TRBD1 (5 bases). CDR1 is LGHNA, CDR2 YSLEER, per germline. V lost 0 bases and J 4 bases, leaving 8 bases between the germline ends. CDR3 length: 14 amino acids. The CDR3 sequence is CASSQDPGSDTQYF. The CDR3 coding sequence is TGCGCCAGCAGCCAAGATCCAGGGTCAGATACGCAGTATTTT.

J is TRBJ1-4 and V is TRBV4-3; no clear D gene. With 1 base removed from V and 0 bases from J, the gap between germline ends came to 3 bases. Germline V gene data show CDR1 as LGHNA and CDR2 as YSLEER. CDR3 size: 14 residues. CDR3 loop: CASSQGATNEKLFF. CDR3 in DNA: TGCGCCAGCAGCCAAGGCGCAACTAATGAAAAACTGTTTTTT.

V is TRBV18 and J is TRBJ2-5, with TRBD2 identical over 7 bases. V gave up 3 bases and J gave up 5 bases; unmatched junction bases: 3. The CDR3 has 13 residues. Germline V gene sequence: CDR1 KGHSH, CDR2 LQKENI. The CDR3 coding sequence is TGTGCCAGCTCACCGGGACTAATGGAGACCCAGTACTTC. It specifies CASSPGLMETQYF.

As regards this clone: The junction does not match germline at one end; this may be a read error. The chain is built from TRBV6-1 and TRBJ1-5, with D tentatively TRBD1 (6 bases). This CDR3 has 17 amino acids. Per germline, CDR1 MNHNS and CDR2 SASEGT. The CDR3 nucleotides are TGTGCCATCAGTGCCCCGGACGGACAGATTAGCAATCAGCCCCAGCATTTT. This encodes CAISAPDGQISNQPQHF.

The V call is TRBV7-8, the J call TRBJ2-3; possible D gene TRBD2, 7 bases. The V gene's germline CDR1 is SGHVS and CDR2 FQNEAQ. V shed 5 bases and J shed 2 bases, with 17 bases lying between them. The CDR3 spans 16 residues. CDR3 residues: CASSGRGGDYTDTQYF. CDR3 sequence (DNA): TGTGCCAGCAGCGGAAGGGGGGGGGACTACACAGATACGCAGTATTTT. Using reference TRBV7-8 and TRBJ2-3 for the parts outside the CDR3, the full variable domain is GAGVSQSPRYKVAKRGQDVALRCDPISGHVSLFWYQQALGQGPEFLTYFQNEAQLDKSGLPSDRFFAERPEGSVSTLKIQRTQQEDSAVYLCASSGRGGDYTDTQYFGPGTRLTVL.

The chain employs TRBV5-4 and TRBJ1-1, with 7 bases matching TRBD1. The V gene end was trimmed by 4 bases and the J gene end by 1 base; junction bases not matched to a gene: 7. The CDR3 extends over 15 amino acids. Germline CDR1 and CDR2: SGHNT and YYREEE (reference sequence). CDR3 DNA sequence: TGTGCCAGCAGCGCCCGGACAGGCGAGAACACTGAAGCTTTCTTT. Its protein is CASSARTGENTEAFF.

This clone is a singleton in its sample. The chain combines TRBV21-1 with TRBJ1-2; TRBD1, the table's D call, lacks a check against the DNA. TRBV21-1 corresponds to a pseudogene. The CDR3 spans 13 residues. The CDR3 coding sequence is TGTGCCAGCAGCAGGACGGTGAGGGGGAATTGTACCTTC. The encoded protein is CASSRTVRGNCTF.

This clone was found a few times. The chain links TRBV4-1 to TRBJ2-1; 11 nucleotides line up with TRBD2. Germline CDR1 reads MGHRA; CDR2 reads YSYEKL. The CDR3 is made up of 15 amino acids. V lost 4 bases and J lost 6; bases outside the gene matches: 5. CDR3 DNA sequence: TGCGCCAGCAGCCCCCTAGCGGGGGGAGTCAATGAGCAGTTCTTC. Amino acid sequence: CASSPLAGGVNEQFF.

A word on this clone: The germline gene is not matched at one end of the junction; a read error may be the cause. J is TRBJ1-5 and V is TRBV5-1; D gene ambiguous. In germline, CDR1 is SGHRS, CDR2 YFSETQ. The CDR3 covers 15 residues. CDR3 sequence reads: CASSLNANPHQRQHF. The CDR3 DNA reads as TGCGCCAGCAGCTTGAACGCCAACCCCCATCAGCGCCAGCATTTT. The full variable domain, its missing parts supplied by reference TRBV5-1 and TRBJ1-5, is KAGVTQTPRYLIKTRGQQVTLSCSPISGHRSVSWYQQTPGQGLQFLFEYFSETQRNKGNFPGRFSGRQFSNSRSEMNVSTLELGDSALYLCASSLNANPHQRQHFGDGTRLSIL.

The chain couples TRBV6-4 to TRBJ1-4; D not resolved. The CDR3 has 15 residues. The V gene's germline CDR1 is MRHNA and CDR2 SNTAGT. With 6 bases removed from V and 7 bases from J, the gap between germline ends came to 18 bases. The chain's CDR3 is CASSRSVAEGEKLFF. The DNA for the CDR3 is TGTGCCAGCAGCCGAAGTGTGGCAGAGGGTGAAAAACTGTTTTTT.

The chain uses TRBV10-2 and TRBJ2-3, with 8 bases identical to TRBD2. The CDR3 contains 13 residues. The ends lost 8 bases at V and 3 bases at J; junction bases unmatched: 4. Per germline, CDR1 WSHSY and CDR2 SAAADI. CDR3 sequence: CASFSGATDTQYF. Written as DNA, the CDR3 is TGCGCCAGCTTTAGCGGGGCTACAGATACGCAGTATTTT.

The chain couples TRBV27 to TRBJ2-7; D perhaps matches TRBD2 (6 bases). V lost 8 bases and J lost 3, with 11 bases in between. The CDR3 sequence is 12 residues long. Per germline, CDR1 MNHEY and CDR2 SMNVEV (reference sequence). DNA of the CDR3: TGTGCCAGCGGGGACTCAAACTACGAGCAGTACTTC. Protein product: CASGDSNYEQYF.